This T cell receptor (beta chain) is drawn from a study of memory CD4+ T cells and cytomegalovirus serostatus. Study in general: Donors were healthy Belgian adults, fewer than ten CMV seropositive and around 23 seronegative.

From germline, CDR1 is SGHRS and CDR2 YFSETQ. The V and J ends lost 1 base and 0 bases respectively, with 9 bases between them. The CDR3 contains 15 residues. Findings and caveats of the study: Repertoires predicted CMV serostatus with median bootstrapped AUC of approximately 0.94. Suggested: most of the CMV-linked TCR signature lies in CD4+ memory cells.

Single viable CD3+CD4+CD8-CD45RO+ cells were sorted as the memory CD4+ T cells. This table comes from immunoSEQ multiplex PCR, and its TCRdb copy is limited to in-frame clones, with some not included. The sample carries 40,000 to 55,000 clones, over 60% recorded once. This clone was seen only once. Antigen: not known. J is TRBJ2-3 and V is TRBV5-1, with D perhaps matching TRBD1 (5 bases). The sequencing input was memory CD4+ T cells from blood. This sequence originates from an adult in good health and CMV-seropositive. The CDR3 loop is CASSLQSGSTDTQYF. CDR3 bases: TGCGCCAGCAGCTTGCAGTCAGGGAGCACAGATACGCAGTATTTT.